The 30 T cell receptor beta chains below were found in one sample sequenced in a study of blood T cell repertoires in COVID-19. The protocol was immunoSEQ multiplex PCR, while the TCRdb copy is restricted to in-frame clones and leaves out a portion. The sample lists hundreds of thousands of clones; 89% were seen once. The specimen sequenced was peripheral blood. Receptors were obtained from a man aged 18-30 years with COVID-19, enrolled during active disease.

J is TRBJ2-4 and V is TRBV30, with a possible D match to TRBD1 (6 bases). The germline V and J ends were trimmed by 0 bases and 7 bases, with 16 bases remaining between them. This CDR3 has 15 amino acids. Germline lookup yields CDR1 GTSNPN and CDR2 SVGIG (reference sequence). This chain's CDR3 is CAWSVSDRIGNIQYF. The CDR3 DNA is TGTGCCTGGAGTGTTTCCGACAGGATTGGGAACATTCAGTACTTC.

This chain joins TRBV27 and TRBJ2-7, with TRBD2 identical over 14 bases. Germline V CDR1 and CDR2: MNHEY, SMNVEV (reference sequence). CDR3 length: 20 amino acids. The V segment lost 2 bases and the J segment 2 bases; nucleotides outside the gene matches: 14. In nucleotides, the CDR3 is TGTGCCAGCAGTTTACGAGCCGGGACTAGCGGGAGTCTTTTTACCTACGAGCAGTACTTC. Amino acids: CASSLRAGTSGSLFTYEQYF.

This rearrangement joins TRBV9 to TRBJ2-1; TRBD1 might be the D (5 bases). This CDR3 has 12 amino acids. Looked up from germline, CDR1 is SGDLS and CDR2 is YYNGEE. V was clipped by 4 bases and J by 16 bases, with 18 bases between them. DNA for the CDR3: TGTGCCAGCAGCTCCCGCCGCCAGGGTAAATTCTTC. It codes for CASSSRRQGKFF.

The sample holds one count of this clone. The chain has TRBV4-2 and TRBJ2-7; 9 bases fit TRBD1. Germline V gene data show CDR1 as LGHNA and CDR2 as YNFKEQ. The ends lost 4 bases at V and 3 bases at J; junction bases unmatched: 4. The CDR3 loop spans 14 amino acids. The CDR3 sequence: CASSPRTGDYEQYF. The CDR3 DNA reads TGTGCCAGCAGCCCCCGGACAGGGGACTACGAGCAGTACTTC.

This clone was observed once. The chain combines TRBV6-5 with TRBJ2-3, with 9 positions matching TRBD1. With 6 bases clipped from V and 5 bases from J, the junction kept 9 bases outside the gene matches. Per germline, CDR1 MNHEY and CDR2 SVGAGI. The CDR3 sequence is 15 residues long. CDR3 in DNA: TGTGCCAGCAGCAGAACAGGGGGCGAGGTAGATACGCAGTATTTT. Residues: CASSRTGGEVDTQYF.

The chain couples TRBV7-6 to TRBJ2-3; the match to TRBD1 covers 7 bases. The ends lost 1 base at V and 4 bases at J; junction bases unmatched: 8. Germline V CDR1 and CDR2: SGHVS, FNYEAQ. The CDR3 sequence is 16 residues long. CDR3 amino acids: CASSLEAGGSADTQYF. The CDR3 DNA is TGTGCCAGCAGCTTAGAGGCAGGGGGATCGGCAGATACGCAGTATTTT.

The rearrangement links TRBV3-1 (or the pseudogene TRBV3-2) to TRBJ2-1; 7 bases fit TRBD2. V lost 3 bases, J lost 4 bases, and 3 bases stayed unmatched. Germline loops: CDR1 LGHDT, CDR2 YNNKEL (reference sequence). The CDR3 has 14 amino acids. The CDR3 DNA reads TGTGCCAGCAGCCAGGCGGGGGAATACAATGAGCAGTTCTTC. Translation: CASSQAGEYNEQFF.

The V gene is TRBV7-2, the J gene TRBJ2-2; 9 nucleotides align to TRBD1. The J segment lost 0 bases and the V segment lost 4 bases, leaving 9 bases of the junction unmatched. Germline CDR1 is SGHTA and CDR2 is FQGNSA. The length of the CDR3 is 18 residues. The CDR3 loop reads CASSSPGTGLANTGELFF. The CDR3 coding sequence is TGTGCCAGCAGCTCGCCCGGGACAGGGCTGGCGAACACCGGGGAGCTGTTTTTT.

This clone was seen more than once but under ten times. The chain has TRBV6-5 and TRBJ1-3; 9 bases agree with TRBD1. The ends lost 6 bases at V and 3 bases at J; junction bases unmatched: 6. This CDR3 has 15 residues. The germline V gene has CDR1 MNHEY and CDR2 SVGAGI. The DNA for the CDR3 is TGTGCCAGCAGCACCGGGACAGGGTTTGGAAACACCATATATTTT. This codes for CASSTGTGFGNTIYF.

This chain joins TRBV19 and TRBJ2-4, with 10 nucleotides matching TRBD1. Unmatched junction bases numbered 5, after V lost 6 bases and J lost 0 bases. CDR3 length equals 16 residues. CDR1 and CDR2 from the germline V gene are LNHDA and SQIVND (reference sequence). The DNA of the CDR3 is TGTGCCAGTAGACCGGACAGGGGGGCAGCCAAAAACATTCAGTACTTC. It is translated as CASRPDRGAAKNIQYF.

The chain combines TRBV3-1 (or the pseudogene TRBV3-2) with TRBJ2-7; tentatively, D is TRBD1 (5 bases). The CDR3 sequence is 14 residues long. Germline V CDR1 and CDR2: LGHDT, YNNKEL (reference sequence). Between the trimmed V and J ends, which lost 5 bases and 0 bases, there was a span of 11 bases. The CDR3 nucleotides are TGTGCCAGCAGCTTACAGGCAAGCTCCTACGAGCAGTACTTC. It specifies CASSLQASSYEQYF.

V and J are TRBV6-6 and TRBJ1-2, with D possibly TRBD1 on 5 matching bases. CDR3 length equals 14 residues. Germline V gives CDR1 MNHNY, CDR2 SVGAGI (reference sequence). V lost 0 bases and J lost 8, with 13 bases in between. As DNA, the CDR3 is TGTGCCAGCAGTTACTCGCGGCCAGGGCGGGGCTACACCTTC. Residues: CASSYSRPGRGYTF.

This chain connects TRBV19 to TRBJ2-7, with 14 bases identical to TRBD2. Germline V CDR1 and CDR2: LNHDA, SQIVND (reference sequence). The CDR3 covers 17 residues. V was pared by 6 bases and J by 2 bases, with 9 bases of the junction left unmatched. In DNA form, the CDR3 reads TGTGCCAGTAGCCCGGGACTAGCGGGAGCGGAGGCCTACGAGCAGTACTTC. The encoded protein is CASSPGLAGAEAYEQYF. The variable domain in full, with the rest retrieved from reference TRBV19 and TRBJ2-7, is DGGITQSPKYLFRKEGQNVTLSCEQNLNHDAMYWYRQDPGQGLRLIYYSQIVNDFQKGDIAEGYSVSREKKESFPLTVTSAQKNPTAFYLCASSPGLAGAEAYEQYFGPGTRLTVT.

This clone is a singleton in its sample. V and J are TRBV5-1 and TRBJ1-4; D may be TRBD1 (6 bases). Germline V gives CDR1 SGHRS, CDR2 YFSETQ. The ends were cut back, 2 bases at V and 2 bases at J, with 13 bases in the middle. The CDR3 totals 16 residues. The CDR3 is CASSLQGKGTNEKLFF. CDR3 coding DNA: TGCGCCAGCAGCTTACAGGGTAAAGGGACTAATGAAAAACTGTTTTTT. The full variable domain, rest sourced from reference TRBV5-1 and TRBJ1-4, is KAGVTQTPRYLIKTRGQQVTLSCSPISGHRSVSWYQQTPGQGLQFLFEYFSETQRNKGNFPGRFSGRQFSNSRSEMNVSTLELGDSALYLCASSLQGKGTNEKLFFGSGTQLSVL.

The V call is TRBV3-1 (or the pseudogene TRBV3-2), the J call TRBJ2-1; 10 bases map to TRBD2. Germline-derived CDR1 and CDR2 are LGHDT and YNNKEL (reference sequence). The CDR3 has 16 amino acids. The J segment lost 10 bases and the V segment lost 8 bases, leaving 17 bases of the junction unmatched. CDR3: CASLSPGIAGGGEQFF. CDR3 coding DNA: TGTGCCAGCCTGAGCCCAGGGATAGCGGGAGGAGGCGAGCAGTTCTTC.

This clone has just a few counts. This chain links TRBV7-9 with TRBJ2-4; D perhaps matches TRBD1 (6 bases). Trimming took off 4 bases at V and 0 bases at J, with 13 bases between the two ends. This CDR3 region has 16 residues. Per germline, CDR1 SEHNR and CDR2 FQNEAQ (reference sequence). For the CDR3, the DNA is TGTGCCAGCAGCTCCTTGACAGGCCTAGCCAAAAACATTCAGTACTTC. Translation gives CASSSLTGLAKNIQYF.

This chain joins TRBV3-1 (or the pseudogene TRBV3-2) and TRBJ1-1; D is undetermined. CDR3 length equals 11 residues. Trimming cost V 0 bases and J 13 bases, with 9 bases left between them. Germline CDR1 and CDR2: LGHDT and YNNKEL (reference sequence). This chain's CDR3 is CASSQDRHSFF. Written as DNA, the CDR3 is TGTGCCAGCAGCCAAGATCGGCACAGTTTCTTT.

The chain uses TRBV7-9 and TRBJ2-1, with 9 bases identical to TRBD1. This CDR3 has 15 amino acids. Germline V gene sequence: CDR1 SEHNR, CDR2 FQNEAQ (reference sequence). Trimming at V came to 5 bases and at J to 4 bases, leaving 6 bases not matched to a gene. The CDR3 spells CASSPGTGKYNEQFF. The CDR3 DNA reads TGTGCCAGCAGCCCCGGGACAGGGAAATACAATGAGCAGTTCTTC.

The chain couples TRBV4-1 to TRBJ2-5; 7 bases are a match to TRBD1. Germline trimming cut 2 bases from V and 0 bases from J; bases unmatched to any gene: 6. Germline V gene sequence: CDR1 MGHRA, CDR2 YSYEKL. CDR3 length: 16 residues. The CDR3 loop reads CASSQPLTGHQETQYF. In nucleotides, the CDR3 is TGCGCCAGCAGCCAACCGTTGACAGGGCACCAAGAGACCCAGTACTTC.

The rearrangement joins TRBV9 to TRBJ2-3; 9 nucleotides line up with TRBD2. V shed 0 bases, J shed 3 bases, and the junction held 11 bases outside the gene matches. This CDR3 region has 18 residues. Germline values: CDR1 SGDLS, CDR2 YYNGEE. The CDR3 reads CASSVVSMWSGGTDTQYF. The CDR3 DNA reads TGTGCCAGCAGCGTAGTCAGTATGTGGAGCGGGGGGACAGATACGCAGTATTTT.

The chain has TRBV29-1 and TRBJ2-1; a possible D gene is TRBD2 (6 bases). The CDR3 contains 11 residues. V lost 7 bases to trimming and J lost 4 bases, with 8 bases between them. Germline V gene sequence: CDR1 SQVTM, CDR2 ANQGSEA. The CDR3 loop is CSAGSYNEQFF. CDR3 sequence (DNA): TGCAGCGCCGGGAGTTACAATGAGCAGTTCTTC.

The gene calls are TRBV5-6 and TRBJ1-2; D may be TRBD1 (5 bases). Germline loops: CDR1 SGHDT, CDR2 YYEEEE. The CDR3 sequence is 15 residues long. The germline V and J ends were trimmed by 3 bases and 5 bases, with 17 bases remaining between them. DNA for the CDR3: TGTGCCAGCAGCTCCCGATGGGGCCGAGATTATGGCTACACCTTC. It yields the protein CASSSRWGRDYGYTF.

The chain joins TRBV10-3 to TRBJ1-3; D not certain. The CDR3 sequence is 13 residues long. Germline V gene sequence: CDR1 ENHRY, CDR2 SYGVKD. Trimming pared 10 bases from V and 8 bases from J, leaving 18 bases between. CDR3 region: CATMLEPLDTIYF. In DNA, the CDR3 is TGTGCCACTATGCTTGAGCCTTTGGACACCATATATTTT.

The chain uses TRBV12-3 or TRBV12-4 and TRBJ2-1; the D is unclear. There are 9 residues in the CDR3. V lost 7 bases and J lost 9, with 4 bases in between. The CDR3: CASIIEQFF. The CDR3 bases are TGTGCCAGCATAATTGAGCAGTTCTTC.

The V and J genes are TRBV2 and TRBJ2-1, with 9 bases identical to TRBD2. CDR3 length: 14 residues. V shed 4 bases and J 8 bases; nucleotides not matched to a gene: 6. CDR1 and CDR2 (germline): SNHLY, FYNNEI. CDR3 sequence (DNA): TGTGCCAGCAGTGTAGTAGCGGGAGTTGATGAGCAGTTCTTC. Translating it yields CASSVVAGVDEQFF.

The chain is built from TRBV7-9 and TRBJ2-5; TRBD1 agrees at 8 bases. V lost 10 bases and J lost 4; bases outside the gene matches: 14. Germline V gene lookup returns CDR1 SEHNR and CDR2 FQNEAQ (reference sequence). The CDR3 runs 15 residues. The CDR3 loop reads CATSGQEAGRETQYF. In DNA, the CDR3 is TGTGCCACCTCGGGACAGGAGGCGGGTCGAGAGACCCAGTACTTC.

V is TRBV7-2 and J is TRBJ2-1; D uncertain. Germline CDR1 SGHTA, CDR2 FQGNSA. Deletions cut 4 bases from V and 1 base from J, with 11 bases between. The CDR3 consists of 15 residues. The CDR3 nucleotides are TGTGCCAGCAGCTCCCGTACGGGTTCCTACAATGAGCAGTTCTTC. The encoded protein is CASSSRTGSYNEQFF.

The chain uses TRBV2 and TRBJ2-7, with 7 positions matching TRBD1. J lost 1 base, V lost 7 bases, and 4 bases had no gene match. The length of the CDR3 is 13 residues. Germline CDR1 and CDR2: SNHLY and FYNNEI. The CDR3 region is CASNDRDSYEQYF. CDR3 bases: TGTGCCAGCAATGACAGGGATTCCTACGAGCAGTACTTC. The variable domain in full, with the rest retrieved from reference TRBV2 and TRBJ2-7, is EPEVTQTPSHQVTQMGQEVILRCVPISNHLYFYWYRQILGQKVEFLVSFYNNEISEKSEIFDDQFSVERPDGSNFTLKIRSTKLEDSAMYFCASNDRDSYEQYFGPGTRLTVT.

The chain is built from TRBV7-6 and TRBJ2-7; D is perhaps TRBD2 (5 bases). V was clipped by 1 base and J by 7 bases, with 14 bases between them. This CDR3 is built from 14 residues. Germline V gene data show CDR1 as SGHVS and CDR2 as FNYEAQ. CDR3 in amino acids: CASSLVSLAREQYF. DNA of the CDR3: TGTGCCAGCAGCTTAGTGTCGCTAGCACGGGAGCAGTACTTC.

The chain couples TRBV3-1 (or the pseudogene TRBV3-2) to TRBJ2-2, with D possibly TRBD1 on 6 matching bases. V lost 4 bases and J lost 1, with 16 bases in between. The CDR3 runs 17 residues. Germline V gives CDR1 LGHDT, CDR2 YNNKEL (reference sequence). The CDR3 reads CASSLTGSIVNTGELFF. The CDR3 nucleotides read TGTGCCAGCAGCCTTACAGGGAGTATAGTGAACACCGGGGAGCTGTTTTTT.